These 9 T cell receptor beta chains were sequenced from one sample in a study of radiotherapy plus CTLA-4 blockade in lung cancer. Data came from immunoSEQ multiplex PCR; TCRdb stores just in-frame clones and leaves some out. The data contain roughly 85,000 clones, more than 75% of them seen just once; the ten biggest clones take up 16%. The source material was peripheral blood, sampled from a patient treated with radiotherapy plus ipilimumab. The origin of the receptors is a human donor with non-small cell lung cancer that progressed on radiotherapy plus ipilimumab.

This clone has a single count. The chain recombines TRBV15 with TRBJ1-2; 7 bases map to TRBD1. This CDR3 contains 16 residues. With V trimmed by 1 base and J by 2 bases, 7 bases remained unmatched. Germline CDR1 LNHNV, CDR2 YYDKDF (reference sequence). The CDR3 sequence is CATSRALGTENYGYTF. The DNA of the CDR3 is TGTGCCACCAGCAGAGCGCTCGGGACAGAAAACTATGGCTACACCTTC.

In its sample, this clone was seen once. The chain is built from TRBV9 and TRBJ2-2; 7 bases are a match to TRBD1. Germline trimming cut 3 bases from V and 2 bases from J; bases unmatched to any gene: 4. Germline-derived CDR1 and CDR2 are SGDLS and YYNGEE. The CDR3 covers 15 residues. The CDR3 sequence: CASSEGTANTGELFF. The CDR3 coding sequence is TGTGCCAGCAGCGAGGGGACAGCTAACACCGGGGAGCTGTTTTTT. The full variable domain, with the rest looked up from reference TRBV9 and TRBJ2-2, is DSGVTQTPKHLITATGQRVTLRCSPRSGDLSVYWYQQSLDQGLQFLIQYYNGEERAKGNILERFSAQQFPDLHSELNLSSLELGDSALYFCASSEGTANTGELFFGEGSRLTVL.

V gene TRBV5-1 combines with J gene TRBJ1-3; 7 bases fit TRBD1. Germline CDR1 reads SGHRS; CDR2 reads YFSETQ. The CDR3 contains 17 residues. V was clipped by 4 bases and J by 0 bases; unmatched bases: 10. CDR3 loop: CASSMAPQGNSGNTIYF. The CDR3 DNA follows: TGCGCCAGCAGCATGGCCCCACAGGGGAACTCTGGAAACACCATATATTTT. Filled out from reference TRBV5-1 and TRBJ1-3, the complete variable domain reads KAGVTQTPRYLIKTRGQQVTLSCSPISGHRSVSWYQQTPGQGLQFLFEYFSETQRNKGNFPGRFSGRQFSNSRSEMNVSTLELGDSALYLCASSMAPQGNSGNTIYFGEGSWLTVV.

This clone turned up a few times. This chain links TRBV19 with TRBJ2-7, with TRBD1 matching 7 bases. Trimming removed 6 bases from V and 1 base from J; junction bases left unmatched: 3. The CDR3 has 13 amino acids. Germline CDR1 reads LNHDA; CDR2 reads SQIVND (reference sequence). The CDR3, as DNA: TGTGCCAGTAGACCGGACAGGTCCTACGAGCAGTACTTC. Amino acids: CASRPDRSYEQYF.

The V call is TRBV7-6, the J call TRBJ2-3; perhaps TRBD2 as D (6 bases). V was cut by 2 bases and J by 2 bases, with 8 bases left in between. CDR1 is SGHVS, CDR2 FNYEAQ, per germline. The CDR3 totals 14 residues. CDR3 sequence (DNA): TGTGCCAGCAGCTTACGGGGGATCACAGATACGCAGTATTTT. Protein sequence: CASSLRGITDTQYF.

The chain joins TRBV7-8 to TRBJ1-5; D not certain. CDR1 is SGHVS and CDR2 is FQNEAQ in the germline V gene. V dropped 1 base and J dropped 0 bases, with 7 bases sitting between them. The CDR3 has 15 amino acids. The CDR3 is CASSLERVSNQPQHF. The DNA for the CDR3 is TGTGCCAGCAGCTTAGAACGGGTTAGCAATCAGCCCCAGCATTTT.

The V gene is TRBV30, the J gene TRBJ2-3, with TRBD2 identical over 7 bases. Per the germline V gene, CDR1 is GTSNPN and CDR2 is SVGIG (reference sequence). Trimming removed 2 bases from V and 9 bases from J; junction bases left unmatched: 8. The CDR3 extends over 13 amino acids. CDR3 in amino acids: CAWSRGEADTQYF. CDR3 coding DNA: TGTGCCTGGAGTCGGGGGGAGGCCGACACGCAGTATTTT.

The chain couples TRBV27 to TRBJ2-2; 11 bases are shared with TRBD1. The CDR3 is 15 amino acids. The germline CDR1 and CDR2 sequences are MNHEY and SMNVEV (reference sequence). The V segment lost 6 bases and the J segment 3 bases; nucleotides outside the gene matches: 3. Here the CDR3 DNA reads TGTGCCAGCAGGAGGACAGGGGGCCACACCGGGGAGCTGTTTTTT. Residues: CASRRTGGHTGELFF.

CDR3: CASSMILASGSSGNEQFF. In DNA form, the CDR3 reads TGTGCCAGTAGTATGATATTGGCTAGCGGGAGCAGTGGCAATGAGCAGTTCTTC. The chain recombines TRBV19 with TRBJ2-1; 10 nucleotides agree with TRBD2. Per germline, CDR1 LNHDA and CDR2 SQIVND (reference sequence). V dropped 3 bases and J dropped 6; count of bases not matched to a gene: 14. The CDR3 covers 18 residues.